This TCR beta chain was profiled in a study of T cells in tuberculosis. Overall study findings and caveats: Active tuberculosis patients had shorter CDR3-alpha; the beta difference was nonsignificant.

Turning to this clone: Its specificity is not known.

Germline loops: CDR1 SNHLY, CDR2 FYNNEI. The ends were cut back, 6 bases at V and 7 bases at J, with 19 bases in the middle. This CDR3 is 15 amino acids long. Only in-frame clones appear in the TCRdb table, and some are missing; sequencing was by immunoSEQ multiplex PCR. The sample consists of more than 35,000 clones, around 96% of them appearing once. The chain combines TRBV2 with TRBJ1-5; D not certain. The sequence was obtained from a donor aged 10 to 29 with latent tuberculosis or without tuberculosis infection. Sequenced sample: PBMCs. The CDR3 DNA is TGTGCCAGCAGCCCTACGGAGAGGGCCGGACAGCCCCAGCATTTT. Amino acids: CASSPTERAGQPQHF. The full variable domain, in which reference TRBV2 and TRBJ1-5 provide the parts outside the CDR3, is EPEVTQTPSHQVTQMGQEVILRCVPISNHLYFYWYRQILGQKVEFLVSFYNNEISEKSEIFDDQFSVERPDGSNFTLKIRSTKLEDSAMYFCASSPTERAGQPQHFGDGTRLSIL.